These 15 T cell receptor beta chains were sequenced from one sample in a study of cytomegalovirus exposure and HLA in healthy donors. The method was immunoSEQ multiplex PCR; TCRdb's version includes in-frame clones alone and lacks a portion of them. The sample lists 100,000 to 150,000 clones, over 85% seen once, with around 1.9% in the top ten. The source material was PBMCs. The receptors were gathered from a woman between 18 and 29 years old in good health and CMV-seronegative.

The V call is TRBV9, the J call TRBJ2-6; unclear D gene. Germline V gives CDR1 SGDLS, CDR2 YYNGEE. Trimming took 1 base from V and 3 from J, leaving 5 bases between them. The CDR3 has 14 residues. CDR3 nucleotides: TGTGCCAGCAGCGTACTAGATGGGGCCAACGTCCTGACTTTC. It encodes CASSVLDGANVLTF.

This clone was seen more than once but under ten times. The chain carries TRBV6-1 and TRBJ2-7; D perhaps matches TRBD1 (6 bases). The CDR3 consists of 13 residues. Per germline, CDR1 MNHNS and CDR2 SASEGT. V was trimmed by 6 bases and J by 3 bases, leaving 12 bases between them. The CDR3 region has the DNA TGTGCCAGCAGCTCCCGGGACAACTACGAGCAGTACTTC. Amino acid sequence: CASSSRDNYEQYF.

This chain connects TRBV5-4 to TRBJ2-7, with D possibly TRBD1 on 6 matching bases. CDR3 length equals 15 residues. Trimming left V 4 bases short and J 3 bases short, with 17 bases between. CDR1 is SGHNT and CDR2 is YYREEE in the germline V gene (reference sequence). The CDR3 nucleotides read TGTGCCAGCAGCCTGCCAGGGGCGGCGAACTACGAGCAGTACTTC. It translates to CASSLPGAANYEQYF.

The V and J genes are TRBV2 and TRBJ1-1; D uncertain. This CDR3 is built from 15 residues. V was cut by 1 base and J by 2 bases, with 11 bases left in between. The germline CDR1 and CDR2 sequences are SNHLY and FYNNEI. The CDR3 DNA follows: TGTGCCAGCAGTGAAGAACAGATTTTAAACACTGAAGCTTTCTTT. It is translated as CASSEEQILNTEAFF.

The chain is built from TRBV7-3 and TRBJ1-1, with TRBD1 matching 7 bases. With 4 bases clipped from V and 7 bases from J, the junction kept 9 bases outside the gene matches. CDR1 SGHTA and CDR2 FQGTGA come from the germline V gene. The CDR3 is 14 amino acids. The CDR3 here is CASSSSPGQIEAFF. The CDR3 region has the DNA TGTGCCAGCAGCTCCTCCCCGGGACAGATTGAAGCTTTCTTT. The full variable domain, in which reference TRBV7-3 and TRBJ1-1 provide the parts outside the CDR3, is GAGVSQTPSNKVTEKGKYVELRCDPISGHTALYWYRQSLGQGPEFLIYFQGTGAADDSGLPNDRFFAVRPEGSVSTLKIQRTERGDSAVYLCASSSSPGQIEAFFGQGTRLTVV.

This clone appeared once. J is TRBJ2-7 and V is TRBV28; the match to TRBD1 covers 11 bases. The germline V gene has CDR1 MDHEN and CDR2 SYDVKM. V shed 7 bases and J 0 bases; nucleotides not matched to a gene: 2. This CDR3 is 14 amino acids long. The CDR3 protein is CASIGQGASYEQYF. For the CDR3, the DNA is TGTGCCAGCATCGGACAGGGGGCCTCCTACGAGCAGTACTTC.

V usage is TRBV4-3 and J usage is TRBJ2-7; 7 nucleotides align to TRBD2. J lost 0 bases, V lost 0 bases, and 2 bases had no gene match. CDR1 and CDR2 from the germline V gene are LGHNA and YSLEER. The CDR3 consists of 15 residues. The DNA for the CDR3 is TGCGCCAGCAGCCAAGAAGGGACTAACTCCTACGAGCAGTACTTC. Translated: CASSQEGTNSYEQYF.

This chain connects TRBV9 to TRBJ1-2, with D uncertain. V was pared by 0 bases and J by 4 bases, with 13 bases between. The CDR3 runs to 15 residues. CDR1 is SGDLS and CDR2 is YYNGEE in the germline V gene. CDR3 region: CASSVGAPNSYGYTF. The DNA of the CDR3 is TGTGCCAGCAGCGTAGGAGCTCCTAACAGCTATGGCTACACCTTC.

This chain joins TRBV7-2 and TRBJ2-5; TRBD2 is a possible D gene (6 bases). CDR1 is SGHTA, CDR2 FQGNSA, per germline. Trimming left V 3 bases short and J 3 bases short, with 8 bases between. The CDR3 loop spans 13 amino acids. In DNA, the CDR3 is TGTGCCAGCAGCTTGGGACTGGAAGAGACCCAGTACTTC. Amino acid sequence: CASSLGLEETQYF.

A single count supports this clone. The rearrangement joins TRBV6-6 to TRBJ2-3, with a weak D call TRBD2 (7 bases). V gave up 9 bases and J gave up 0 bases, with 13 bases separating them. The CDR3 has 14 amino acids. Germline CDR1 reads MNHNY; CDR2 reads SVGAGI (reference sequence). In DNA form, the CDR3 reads TGTGCCAGTAGGGGGGGGGCTAGCACAGATACGCAGTATTTT. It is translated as CASRGGASTDTQYF.

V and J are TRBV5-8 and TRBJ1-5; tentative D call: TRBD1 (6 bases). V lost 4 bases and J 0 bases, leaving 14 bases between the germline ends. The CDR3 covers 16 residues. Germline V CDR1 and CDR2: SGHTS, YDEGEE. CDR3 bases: TGTGCCAGCAGCCCCGACGGGACACTTAGCAATCAGCCCCAGCATTTT. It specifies CASSPDGTLSNQPQHF.

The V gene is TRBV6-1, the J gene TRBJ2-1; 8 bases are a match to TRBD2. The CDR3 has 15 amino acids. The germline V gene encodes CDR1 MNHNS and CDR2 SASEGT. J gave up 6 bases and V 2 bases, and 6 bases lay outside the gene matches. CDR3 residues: CASSETGGAVNEQFF. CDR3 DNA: TGTGCCAGCAGTGAAACCGGGGGGGCCGTCAATGAGCAGTTCTTC.

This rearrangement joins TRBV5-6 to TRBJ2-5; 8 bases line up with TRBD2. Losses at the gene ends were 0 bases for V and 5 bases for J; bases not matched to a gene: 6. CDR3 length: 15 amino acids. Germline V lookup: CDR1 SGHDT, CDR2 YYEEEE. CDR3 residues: CASSLARGVGETQYF. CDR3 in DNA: TGTGCCAGCAGCTTGGCGCGGGGGGTTGGGGAGACCCAGTACTTC.

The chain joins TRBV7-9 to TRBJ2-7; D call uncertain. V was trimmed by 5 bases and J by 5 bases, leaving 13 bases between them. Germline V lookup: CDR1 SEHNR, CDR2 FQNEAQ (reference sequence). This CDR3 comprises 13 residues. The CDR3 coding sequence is TGTGCCAGCAGCGAACCCAGTCTGGACGAGCAGTACTTC. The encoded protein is CASSEPSLDEQYF.

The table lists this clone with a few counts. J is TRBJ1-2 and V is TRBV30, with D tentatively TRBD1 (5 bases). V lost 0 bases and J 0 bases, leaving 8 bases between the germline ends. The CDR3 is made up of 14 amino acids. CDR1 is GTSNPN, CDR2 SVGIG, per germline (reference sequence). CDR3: CAWSVPGANYGYTF. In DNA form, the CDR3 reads TGTGCCTGGAGTGTACCGGGGGCTAACTATGGCTACACCTTC. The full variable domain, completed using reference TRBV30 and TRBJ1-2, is SQTIHQWPATLVQPVGSPLSLECTVEGTSNPNLYWYRQAAGRGLQLLFYSVGIGQISSEVPQNLSASRPQDRQFILSSKKLLLSDSGFYLCAWSVPGANYGYTFGSGTRLTVV.